This TCR beta chain was profiled in a study of human T cells and chemical hapten exposure. Across the whole study: Patients, chiefly female, had alopecia areata, totalis or universalis.

CDR3 length: 12 amino acids. The V gene lost 4 bases and the J gene lost 6 bases, with 11 bases spanning the gap. The germline gives CDR1 SGHRS, CDR2 YFSETQ. On this clonotype itself: The target antigen is unknown.

Sample time point: patch test 3, about 24 weeks after DPC sensitization. As for treatment: therapeutic diphenylcyclopropenone sensitization with weekly scalp DPC. Overall study results and limits: TCRs exceeding 1 in 1000 frequency stayed unchanged with DPC sensitization. Alopecia affected the donors, so their immune response may differ from healthy people's.

Unique molecular identifiers were attached to individual cDNA molecules within the library. TCRdb used MiXCR to reprocess the RACE reads, holding one entry per CDR3 protein. This sample has 110,000 or so distinct CDR3 sequences; approximately 36% occur once, and the top ten carry around 2.8%. The chain uses TRBV5-1 and TRBJ2-7; D call uncertain. This TCR was sampled from a middle-aged man with alopecia areata. Some clones in this sample may be carry-over from other donors' samples. Source: whole blood, taken in connection with sensitization to the hapten diphenylcyclopropenone (DPC). The CDR3 DNA sequence: TGCGCCAGCAGCCTACCGGACGCCGAGCAGTACTTC. This encodes CASSLPDAEQYF. The full variable domain, rest sourced from reference TRBV5-1 and TRBJ2-7, is KAGVTQTPRYLIKTRGQQVTLSCSPISGHRSVSWYQQTPGQGLQFLFEYFSETQRNKGNFPGRFSGRQFSNSRSEMNVSTLELGDSALYLCASSLPDAEQYFGPGTRLTVT.